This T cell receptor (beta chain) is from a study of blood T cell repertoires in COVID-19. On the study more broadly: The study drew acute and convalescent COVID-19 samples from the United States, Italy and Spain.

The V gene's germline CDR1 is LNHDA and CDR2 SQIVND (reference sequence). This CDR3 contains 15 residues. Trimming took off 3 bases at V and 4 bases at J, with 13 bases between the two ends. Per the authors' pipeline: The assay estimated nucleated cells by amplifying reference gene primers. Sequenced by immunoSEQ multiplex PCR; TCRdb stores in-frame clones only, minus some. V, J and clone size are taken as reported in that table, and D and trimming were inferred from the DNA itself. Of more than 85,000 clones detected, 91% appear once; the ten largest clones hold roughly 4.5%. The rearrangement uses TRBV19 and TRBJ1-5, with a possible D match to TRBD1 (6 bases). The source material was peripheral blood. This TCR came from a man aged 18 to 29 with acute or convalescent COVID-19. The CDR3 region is CASSISDSSNQPQHF. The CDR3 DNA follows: TGTGCCAGTAGTATTTCGGACAGCTCTAATCAGCCCCAGCATTTT.